This T cell receptor beta chain was recorded in a study of blood T cells in healthy people across ages. Alongside a J-beta primer mix, a sample-barcoded 5' primer served in a second PCR lasting roughly 6 to 12 cycles. MiXCR was run by TCRdb on the 5' RACE reads, yielding one entry per CDR3 protein. This sample carries 850,000 to 1,100,000 distinct CDR3 sequences, roughly two fifths of them seen once, and the ten largest clones take about an eighth. At least ten counts were recorded for this clonotype. The antigen is not known. Isolated PBMCs totaled at least 7 million in each sample. J was trimmed by 8 bases and V by 6 bases; bases with no gene match: 8. Germline V CDR1 and CDR2: SQVTM, ANQGSEA. This CDR3 spans 13 amino acids. The study's findings and limits: Long-lived donors had more naive CD4+ cells and higher diversity than aged donors.

This sequence joins TRBV29-1 and TRBJ1-4, with 8 bases lining up with TRBD1. The sample consisted of blood. The TCR originated in a man in his late teens or twenties in good health. CDR3 nucleotide sequence: TGCAGCGTGCGTCCGACAGGGGAGGAAAAACTGTTTTTT. It encodes CSVRPTGEEKLFF.